What follows are 10 T cell receptor beta chains derived from one specimen sequenced in a study of blood T cell repertoires in COVID-19. This table comes from immunoSEQ multiplex PCR, and its TCRdb copy is limited to in-frame clones, with some not included. Of 200,000 or so clones in the sample, about four fifths were seen once. Sequenced: PBMCs or T cells enriched from blood (not recorded which). These receptors came from a man aged 35-49 years who had recovered from COVID-19.

V gene TRBV27 combines with J gene TRBJ2-3, with D maybe TRBD1 (6 bases). V dropped 3 bases and J dropped 1 base, with 17 bases sitting between them. Germline values: CDR1 MNHEY, CDR2 SMNVEV (reference sequence). CDR3 length: 17 amino acids. In DNA, the CDR3 is TGTGCCAGCAGTTTTTTATTAGGGTCAGGGGGCACAGATACGCAGTATTTT. It translates to CASSFLLGSGGTDTQYF.

V usage is TRBV3-1 (or the pseudogene TRBV3-2) and J usage is TRBJ1-6; D perhaps matches TRBD1 (6 bases). Germline assignment: CDR1 LGHDT and CDR2 YNNKEL (reference sequence). V was cut by 1 base and J by 10 bases, with 14 bases left in between. The CDR3 consists of 15 residues. The DNA for the CDR3 is TGTGCCAGCAGCCAAGGGATACAGGGTGGGTCACCCCTCCACTTT. Translated: CASSQGIQGGSPLHF.

The rearrangement uses TRBV5-6 and TRBJ1-3; TRBD1 matches 9 bases. V gave up 4 bases and J gave up 9 bases; unmatched junction bases: 11. This CDR3 comprises 15 residues. The germline V gene has CDR1 SGHDT and CDR2 YYEEEE. In nucleotides, the CDR3 is TGTGCCAGCAGCCGGGACAGGGTTCAGCTGCGCACCATATATTTT. It specifies CASSRDRVQLRTIYF.

The sample holds a few counts of this clone. V and J are TRBV19 and TRBJ2-7; maybe TRBD2 (7 bases). Germline V CDR1 and CDR2: LNHDA, SQIVND (reference sequence). CDR3 size: 15 residues. V lost 1 base and J lost 0, with 10 bases in between. This CDR3 reads CASSIGRGASYEQYF. Written as DNA, the CDR3 is TGTGCCAGTAGTATAGGTCGGGGGGCCTCCTACGAGCAGTACTTC.

This clone was counted only a few times. V and J are TRBV5-1 and TRBJ1-6, with TRBD1 as a possible D gene (5 bases). Germline CDR1 SGHRS, CDR2 YFSETQ. This CDR3 is 15 amino acids long. Trimming took off 0 bases at V and 7 bases at J, with 11 bases between the two ends. In DNA form, the CDR3 reads TGCGCCAGCAGCTTGGAAGGACACGCAAATTCACCCCTCCACTTT. Its translation: CASSLEGHANSPLHF.

The chain combines TRBV28 with TRBJ1-5, with TRBD1 as a possible D gene (6 bases). CDR1 MDHEN and CDR2 SYDVKM come from the germline V gene. V dropped 3 bases and J dropped 3 bases, with 12 bases sitting between them. CDR3 length equals 15 residues. CDR3 sequence (DNA): TGTGCCAGCAGTTTTCCAGGGGCCCTCAATCAGCCCCAGCATTTT. Translated, it gives CASSFPGALNQPQHF.

This chain uses TRBV6-6 with TRBJ1-3, with D maybe TRBD1 (5 bases). CDR3 length: 15 amino acids. Germline CDR1 and CDR2: MNHNY and SVGAGI (reference sequence). Trimming took 4 bases from V and 3 from J, leaving 13 bases between them. The CDR3 bases are TGTGCCAGCAGTTCAAGGGGTGCGAGTGGAAACACCATATATTTT. As protein: CASSSRGASGNTIYF.

The chain combines TRBV3-1 (or the pseudogene TRBV3-2) with TRBJ2-3, with 11 bases identical to TRBD2. With 4 bases clipped from V and 5 bases from J, the junction kept 8 bases outside the gene matches. CDR3 size: 16 residues. CDR1 and CDR2 from the germline V gene are LGHDT and YNNKEL (reference sequence). The CDR3 loop is CASSPLAGGQVDTQYF. As DNA, the CDR3 is TGTGCCAGCAGCCCCTTAGCGGGGGGGCAGGTAGATACGCAGTATTTT.

This clone was counted a few times. This chain joins TRBV2 and TRBJ1-2; D gene ambiguous. This CDR3 has 14 amino acids. V lost 3 bases and J 4 bases, leaving 12 bases between the germline ends. Germline CDR1 and CDR2: SNHLY and FYNNEI. The CDR3 DNA reads as TGTGCCAGCAGTGAGAGGAGGGCGGCCTATGGCTACACCTTC. Its translation: CASSERRAAYGYTF.

The rearrangement joins TRBV9 to TRBJ1-2; TRBD1 is a possible D gene (5 bases). The germline V and J ends were trimmed by 3 bases and 5 bases, with 20 bases remaining between them. Germline V CDR1 and CDR2: SGDLS, YYNGEE. The CDR3 contains 16 residues. The CDR3 spells CASSEGGDARKYGYTF. Here the CDR3 DNA reads TGTGCCAGCAGCGAAGGAGGGGACGCTCGGAAGTATGGCTACACCTTC.